This T cell receptor (beta chain) was captured by sequencing in a study of Ad26.COV2.S vaccination and SARS-CoV-2 variants. In the study overall: Recipients of Ad26.COV2.S got it intramuscularly, once or twice 56 days apart.

Broader study findings: There was a possibility that the TCR breadth and depth analyses underestimated total T cell responses. Spike-specific TCR breadth was greater in vaccine than placebo recipients.

The V gene lost 0 bases and the J gene lost 2 bases, with 17 bases spanning the gap. Germline assignment: CDR1 SGHRS and CDR2 YFSETQ. This CDR3 comprises 17 residues. This sample's treatment: 19 received Ad26.COV2.S at low or high dose, single or two shots; a few received placebo; per-sample allocation not given. Collection of samples fell on day 63 after the first vaccine or placebo injection. A note on this clone: Antigen specificity is unknown.

The repertoire was sequenced with immunoSEQ multiplex PCR; TCRdb's copy has only in-frame clones and lacks some. Here the sample spans more than 400,000 clones, 90% being singletons. This receptor was identified in a person between 18 and 65 years old who received the Ad26.COV2.S COVID-19 vaccine or a placebo. The source was peripheral blood, collected in a trial of Ad26.COV2.S vaccine versus placebo. J is TRBJ2-5 and V is TRBV5-1, with D unresolved. This chain's CDR3 is CASSLGAREDGQETQYF. Written as DNA, the CDR3 is TGCGCCAGCAGCTTGGGAGCCAGAGAGGATGGACAAGAGACCCAGTACTTC.